The 6 T cell receptor beta chains in this list originate from one sample, sequenced in a study of shared clonotypes between healthy human individuals. TCRdb's table, derived via immunoSEQ multiplex PCR, lists solely in-frame clones and lacks some. The sample shows 1.4 million or so clones, 98% of them seen only once. The sequenced material came from naive CD4+ T cells sorted from blood. Subset specified: CD45RA+ positively selected. All receptors come from a man aged 25 to 40 in good health.

V is TRBV7-2 and J is TRBJ1-2, with D possibly matching TRBD1 (6 bases). V was trimmed by 5 bases and J by 4 bases, leaving 11 bases between them. The CDR3 sequence is 13 residues long. From germline, CDR1 is SGHTA and CDR2 FQGNSA. The CDR3 loop reads CASSLDSLYGYTF. DNA for the CDR3: TGTGCCAGCAGCCTGGACAGTCTCTATGGCTACACCTTC.

This chain joins TRBV5-4 and TRBJ2-2; possible D gene TRBD1, 5 bases. The CDR3 covers 17 residues. Trimming stripped 0 bases from V and 6 bases from J, with 18 bases between. CDR1 and CDR2 (germline): SGHNT, YYREEE (reference sequence). In DNA form, the CDR3 reads TGTGCCAGCAGCTTGGCCTCGCTCCAGGGCCTTGCCGGGGAGCTGTTTTTT. Its protein product is CASSLASLQGLAGELFF.

The chain uses TRBV18 and TRBJ2-7, with D maybe TRBD2 (6 bases). The CDR3 covers 15 residues. V lost 2 bases and J lost 2, with 13 bases in between. Per germline, CDR1 KGHSH and CDR2 LQKENI. CDR3 sequence (DNA): TGTGCCAGCTCACCATTTGGAGGGATGACCTACGAGCAGTACTTC. Encoded protein: CASSPFGGMTYEQYF.

This chain uses TRBV11-2 with TRBJ2-3; D unclear. The CDR3 has 16 amino acids. V was pared by 2 bases and J by 4 bases, with 16 bases between. CDR1 is SGHAT and CDR2 is FQNNGV in the germline V gene. The CDR3 is CASSLIRGKISDTQYF. The CDR3 nucleotides read TGTGCCAGCAGCTTAATCCGTGGGAAGATTTCAGATACGCAGTATTTT.

The CDR3 DNA reads as TGTGCCTGGAGTAGGGGGGCTGAAGCTTTCTTT. Protein: CAWSRGAEAFF. The chain recombines TRBV30 with TRBJ1-1; a weak D match, TRBD1 (6 bases). The CDR3 spans 11 residues. Looked up from germline, CDR1 is GTSNPN and CDR2 is SVGIG (reference sequence). V was clipped by 2 bases and J by 6 bases, with 7 bases between them.

This rearrangement joins TRBV28 to TRBJ2-1, with 8 positions matching TRBD2. The CDR3 has 12 residues. Germline CDR1 and CDR2: MDHEN and SYDVKM. V shed 5 bases and J 10 bases; nucleotides not matched to a gene: 4. Here the CDR3 reads CASSLREGEQFF. In DNA, the CDR3 is TGTGCCAGCAGTCTCCGGGAGGGGGAGCAGTTCTTC.